The next 23 T cell receptor beta chains were all read from a single sample in a study of blood T cell repertoires in COVID-19 (dated by TCRdb to the early 2020s). The library was generated by the immunoSEQ multiplex PCR assay. Not all clones reach the TCRdb copy of this immuneACCESS table, which keeps in-frame sequences only. Checked studies attribute under half of the gap to unresolved V genes and leave the rest unexplained. Across this sample there are about 150,000 clones, with 70% to 90% seen only once. 2% to 3% of the sample is taken by the ten largest. The specimen sequenced was peripheral blood. These receptors all come from a woman aged 70 to 79 with acute or convalescent COVID-19.

The chain uses TRBV7-9 and TRBJ1-2; no clear D gene. This CDR3 has 14 residues. Germline-derived CDR1 and CDR2 are SEHNR and FQNEAQ (reference sequence). V lost 1 base to trimming and J lost 2 bases, with 8 bases between them. This chain's CDR3 is CASSLDWLNYGYTF. The DNA of the CDR3 is TGTGCCAGCAGCTTAGATTGGCTGAACTATGGCTACACCTTC.

This chain links TRBV28 with TRBJ1-2; 12 bases match TRBD1. The CDR3 runs 17 residues. Germline CDR1 and CDR2: MDHEN and SYDVKM. V lost 8 bases, J lost 3 bases, and 13 bases stayed unmatched. The CDR3, as DNA: TGTGCCAGCCATAGACTTTTGGGACAGGGGGCGGACTATGGCTACACCTTC. Its translation: CASHRLLGQGADYGYTF.

This chain uses TRBV2 with TRBJ1-2; 7 nucleotides align to TRBD1. After removal of 3 bases from V and 3 bases from J, the junction contained 1 base not matched to a gene. Looked up from germline, CDR1 is SNHLY and CDR2 is FYNNEI. The CDR3 is made up of 13 amino acids. CDR3 DNA sequence: TGTGCCAGCAGTGAGACAGGGTACTATGGCTACACCTTC. It encodes CASSETGYYGYTF.

The CDR3 here is CASSSGQGNTIYF. CDR3 DNA: TGTGCCAGCAGCTCGGGACAGGGAAACACCATATATTTT. V gene TRBV7-2 combines with J gene TRBJ1-3; 7 nucleotides agree with TRBD1. CDR3 length: 13 amino acids. Losses at the gene ends were 4 bases for V and 4 bases for J; bases not matched to a gene: 1. Per germline, CDR1 SGHTA and CDR2 FQGNSA.

This chain uses TRBV2 with TRBJ1-1, with 7 bases identical to TRBD1. This CDR3 region has 14 residues. The trim removed 4 bases at V and 5 bases at J, leaving 7 bases unmatched. CDR1 and CDR2 from the germline V gene are SNHLY and FYNNEI. The CDR3 bases are TGTGCCAGCAGTGCCAGACAGGGTTGGACTGAAGCTTTCTTT. Translated: CASSARQGWTEAFF.

The chain has TRBV19 and TRBJ2-3; 7 nucleotides align to TRBD2. Trimming cost V 2 bases and J 14 bases; bases outside gene matches: 13. Germline lookup yields CDR1 LNHDA and CDR2 SQIVND (reference sequence). This CDR3 is built from 14 residues. The CDR3 region is CASSISLAALQPYF. CDR3 sequence (DNA): TGTGCCAGTAGTATATCGCTAGCGGCCTTACAACCGTATTTT.

J is TRBJ2-3 and V is TRBV4-1; 8 bases match TRBD2. V lost 1 base to trimming and J lost 2 bases; unmatched junction nucleotides: 8. The CDR3 has 17 amino acids. CDR1 is MGHRA and CDR2 is YSYEKL in the germline V gene. The CDR3 sequence: CASSQGAAGGYTDTQYF. The CDR3 DNA sequence: TGCGCCAGCAGCCAAGGGGCGGCGGGGGGATACACAGATACGCAGTATTTT.

V and J are TRBV5-5 and TRBJ2-6; no clear D. Germline V gives CDR1 SGHKS, CDR2 YYEKEE (reference sequence). This CDR3 has 15 residues. The V gene lost 5 bases and the J gene lost 0 bases, with 9 bases spanning the gap. CDR3 coding DNA: TGTGCCAGCAGTCGAACGGGCTCTGGGGCCAACGTCCTGACTTTC. This translates into CASSRTGSGANVLTF.

This clone came up a few times. V and J are TRBV4-2 and TRBJ2-1; 12 bases fit TRBD2. The CDR3 is 17 residues long. V lost 0 bases to trimming and J lost 9 bases; unmatched junction nucleotides: 9. Germline V gene lookup returns CDR1 LGHNA and CDR2 YNFKEQ. CDR3: CASSQDEASGGVIEQFF. For the CDR3, the DNA is TGTGCCAGCAGCCAAGATGAGGCTAGCGGGGGGGTAATTGAGCAGTTCTTC.

The chain combines TRBV7-8 with TRBJ2-5; 8 positions match TRBD2. This CDR3 has 15 residues. V was pared by 7 bases and J by 1 base, with 8 bases of the junction left unmatched. The germline V gene has CDR1 SGHVS and CDR2 FQNEAQ. CDR3 sequence: CASKPWRGVQETQYF. In DNA, the CDR3 is TGTGCCAGCAAACCTTGGCGGGGGGTCCAAGAGACCCAGTACTTC.

This chain connects TRBV19 to TRBJ1-2; no clear D gene. The CDR3 sequence is 11 residues long. The germline gives CDR1 LNHDA, CDR2 SQIVND (reference sequence). The V and J ends lost 4 bases and 6 bases respectively, with 6 bases between them. DNA for the CDR3: TGTGCCAGTAGTAACGGAGATGGCTACACCTTC. It is translated as CASSNGDGYTF.

This CDR3 is CASSFVGRGTEAFF. CDR3 in DNA: TGCGCCAGCAGCTTTGTGGGGCGGGGGACTGAAGCTTTCTTT. The V gene is TRBV5-1, the J gene TRBJ1-1; TRBD1 might be the D (5 bases). V was trimmed by 2 bases and J by 5 bases, leaving 13 bases between them. The CDR3 spans 14 residues. Germline lookup yields CDR1 SGHRS and CDR2 YFSETQ.

V and J are TRBV25-1 and TRBJ1-2; TRBD1 is a possible D gene (6 bases). V gave up 2 bases and J gave up 7 bases, with 17 bases separating them. This CDR3 comprises 15 residues. Germline V gene lookup returns CDR1 MGHDK and CDR2 SYGVNS. The CDR3 sequence: CASSEPGGGAGGYTF. The CDR3 coding sequence is TGTGCCAGCAGTGAACCGGGGGGGGGCGCCGGTGGCTACACCTTC.

The rearrangement uses TRBV5-1 and TRBJ1-2; TRBD1 is a possible D gene (6 bases). This CDR3 has 14 residues. Germline values: CDR1 SGHRS, CDR2 YFSETQ. The V end was cut by 0 bases, the J end by 8 bases, with 14 bases between. CDR3 nucleotide sequence: TGCGCCAGCAGCTTGGATGGGGGCTCGGGCGGCTACACCTTC. Its translation: CASSLDGGSGGYTF. Full variable domain (missing parts from reference TRBV5-1 and TRBJ1-2): KAGVTQTPRYLIKTRGQQVTLSCSPISGHRSVSWYQQTPGQGLQFLFEYFSETQRNKGNFPGRFSGRQFSNSRSEMNVSTLELGDSALYLCASSLDGGSGGYTFGSGTRLTVV.

The V call is TRBV10-3, the J call TRBJ2-3, with a possible D match to TRBD2 (7 bases). Trimming stripped 4 bases from V and 5 bases from J, with 19 bases between. This CDR3 contains 16 residues. Germline CDR1 and CDR2: ENHRY and SYGVKD. The CDR3 nucleotides read TGTGCCATCAGTGTTGGGAGGGACAAGGCATTAGATACGCAGTATTTT. Protein sequence: CAISVGRDKALDTQYF.

This rearrangement joins TRBV11-3 to TRBJ1-2, with D possibly being TRBD1 (5 bases). This CDR3 spans 15 amino acids. CDR1 and CDR2 from the germline V gene are SGHNT and YENEEA. Trimming took 1 base from V and 4 from J, leaving 13 bases between them. In nucleotides, the CDR3 is TGTGCCAGCAGCTTAGGCAGGGAAGGCCTCTATGGCTACACCTTC. This gives the protein CASSLGREGLYGYTF.

This clone has more than one count but fewer than ten. Written as DNA, the CDR3 is TGTGCCATCAGTGGAGGGCACTTCCAAGAGACCCAGTACTTC. Translating gives CAISGGHFQETQYF. This chain joins TRBV10-3 and TRBJ2-5; TRBD2 is a possible D gene (5 bases). CDR1 and CDR2 from the germline V gene are ENHRY and SYGVKD. This CDR3 comprises 14 residues. The ends were cut back, 4 bases at V and 1 base at J, with 10 bases in the middle.

The rearrangement uses TRBV11-2 and TRBJ1-2; 7 bases align to TRBD1. Trimming cost V 5 bases and J 4 bases; bases outside gene matches: 4. The length of the CDR3 is 13 residues. The germline V gene encodes CDR1 SGHAT and CDR2 FQNNGV. The CDR3 is CASSHGQVYGYTF. The CDR3 bases are TGTGCCAGCAGCCACGGACAGGTCTATGGCTACACCTTC.

This chain links TRBV21-1 with TRBJ1-5; TRBD1, the table's D call, lacks a check against the DNA. TRBV21-1 is an annotated pseudogene. CDR3 length: 15 residues. CDR3 protein: CASSTDRRSNQPQHF. The CDR3 DNA reads as TGTGCCAGCAGCACCGACAGGAGGAGCAATCAGCCCCAGCATTTT.

The chain uses TRBV19 and TRBJ1-5, with D possibly matching TRBD1 (6 bases). The CDR3 spans 17 residues. V gave up 3 bases and J gave up 0 bases, with 15 bases separating them. CDR1 is LNHDA and CDR2 is SQIVND in the germline V gene (reference sequence). The CDR3 reads CASSIRGGWASNQPQHF. CDR3 DNA: TGTGCCAGTAGTATTCGAGGGGGTTGGGCTAGCAATCAGCCCCAGCATTTT.

With respect to this clone: The identical CDR3 is also encoded by other nucleotide sequences in the sample. The DNA of the CDR3 is TGTGCCAGCAGTTTAGGGGGGCCCGGGGAGCAGTACTTC. Translation: CASSLGGPGEQYF. The chain carries TRBV12-3 or TRBV12-4 and TRBJ2-7, with a possible D match to TRBD1 (6 bases). The CDR3 consists of 13 residues. Trimming left V 1 base short and J 7 bases short, with 11 bases between.

This chain uses TRBV5-4 with TRBJ2-5, with D perhaps TRBD2 (5 bases). CDR1 and CDR2 (germline): SGHNT, YYREEE (reference sequence). The V end lost 0 bases, the J end lost 7 bases, and 19 bases lay between the germline ends. This CDR3 spans 16 amino acids. The CDR3 reads CASSLASAPTEGTQYF. DNA for the CDR3: TGTGCCAGCAGCTTGGCCTCGGCGCCTACAGAGGGGACCCAGTACTTC.

The CDR3 sequence: CASSDLGGEKLFF. Here the CDR3 DNA reads TGTGCCAGCAGTGATTTAGGGGGGGAGAAACTGTTTTTT. The V gene is TRBV2, the J gene TRBJ1-4; weak D call: TRBD1 (6 bases). The CDR3 loop spans 13 amino acids. The germline V gene encodes CDR1 SNHLY and CDR2 FYNNEI. Between the trimmed V and J ends, which lost 3 bases and 11 bases, there was a span of 13 bases.